These 5 T cell receptor beta chains share one sample of origin, sequenced in a study of T cells in Graves' hyperthyroidism and ophthalmopathy. Amplification targeted TCR beta CDR3 regions from RNA transcripts. First-round RT-PCR with HTBI primers amplified the TCR CDR3 region. One entry per CDR3 protein, called by TCRdb with MiXCR from the multiplex PCR reads. The sample holds some 500,000 distinct CDR3 sequences, 15% to 20% seen once. The material sequenced was blood. These receptors were obtained from a woman in her thirties with Graves' ophthalmopathy.

V and J are TRBV27 and TRBJ2-5, with D hard to call. The V gene's germline CDR1 is MNHEY and CDR2 SMNVEV (reference sequence). Trimming left V 0 bases short and J 8 bases short, with 13 bases between. This CDR3 is 14 amino acids long. The chain's CDR3 is CASSLSAQLGTQYF. In DNA, the CDR3 is TGTGCCAGCAGTTTATCGGCCCAATTGGGAACCCAGTACTTC.

This clonotype was recorded many times. The chain couples TRBV5-1 to TRBJ2-5; D is ambiguous. The CDR3 totals 16 residues. Germline-derived CDR1 and CDR2 are SGHRS and YFSETQ. V lost 0 bases, J lost 5 bases, and 17 bases lay in between. The CDR3 reads CASSLGSATIKETQYF. The CDR3 nucleotides read TGCGCCAGCAGCTTGGGTTCGGCAACCATCAAGGAGACCCAGTACTTC.

This clonotype occurred many times. This rearrangement joins TRBV6-1 to TRBJ2-1; 9 bases are shared with TRBD2. The CDR3 has 14 amino acids. The J segment lost 4 bases and the V segment lost 6 bases, leaving 4 bases of the junction unmatched. In germline, CDR1 is MNHNS, CDR2 SASEGT. The CDR3 nucleotides read TGTGCCAGCAGGTCGACTAGCGGATACAATGAGCAGTTCTTC. This encodes CASRSTSGYNEQFF.

The rearrangement joins TRBV6-1 to TRBJ1-6; weak D call: TRBD1 (6 bases). In germline, CDR1 is MNHNS, CDR2 SASEGT. The CDR3 totals 19 residues. V was pared by 1 base and J by 6 bases, with 22 bases between. The CDR3 is CASSEDTGTSRGTNSPLHF. CDR3 nucleotide sequence: TGTGCCAGCAGTGAAGACACCGGGACATCCCGAGGAACTAATTCACCCCTCCACTTT.

The chain uses TRBV2 and TRBJ2-7, with D hard to call. The CDR3 length is 15 residues. V lost 3 bases to trimming and J lost 0 bases, with 12 bases between them. CDR1 and CDR2 (germline): SNHLY, FYNNEI. The CDR3, as DNA: TGTGCCAGCAGTGAGGAGACAACGAGCTCCTACGAGCAGTACTTC. This translates into CASSEETTSSYEQYF.